This note documents a single T cell receptor beta chain sequence. The data were taken from a study of blood T cell repertoires in COVID-19. Data came from immunoSEQ multiplex PCR; TCRdb stores just in-frame clones and leaves some out. The sample holds some 510,000 clones, more than 75% seen once. The clonotype was recovered from a woman aged 40 to 55 who had recovered from COVID-19. The specimen sequenced was PBMCs or T cells enriched from blood (not recorded which).

The CDR3 region is CASSESGQGGVNTEAFF. The CDR3 DNA follows: TGTGCCAGCAGTGAATCCGGACAGGGCGGAGTGAACACTGAAGCTTTCTTT. The V gene is TRBV25-1, the J gene TRBJ1-1; 8 positions match TRBD1. J was trimmed by 0 bases and V by 1 base; bases with no gene match: 7. CDR3 length equals 17 residues. The germline V gene encodes CDR1 MGHDK and CDR2 SYGVNS.